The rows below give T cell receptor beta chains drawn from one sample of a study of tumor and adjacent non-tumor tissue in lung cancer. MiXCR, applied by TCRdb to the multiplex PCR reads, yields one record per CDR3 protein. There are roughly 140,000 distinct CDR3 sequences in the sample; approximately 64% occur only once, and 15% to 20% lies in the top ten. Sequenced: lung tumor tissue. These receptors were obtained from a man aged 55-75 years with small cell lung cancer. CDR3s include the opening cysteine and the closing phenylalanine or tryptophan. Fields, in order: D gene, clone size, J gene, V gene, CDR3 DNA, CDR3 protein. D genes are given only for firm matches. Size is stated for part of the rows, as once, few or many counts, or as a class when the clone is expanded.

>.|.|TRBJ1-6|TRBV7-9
TGTGCCAGCACCCAATCCGACGGTAATAATTCACCCCTCCACTTT
CASTQSDGNNSPLHF
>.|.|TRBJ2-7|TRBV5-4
TGTGCCAGTAGCTTGGTCCGGGAGACGTTCAGCGAGCAGTACTTC
CASSLVRETFSEQYF
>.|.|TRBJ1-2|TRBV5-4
TGTGCCAGCAGCTTGTTACTAAACCATGACTACACCTTC
CASSLLLNHDYTF
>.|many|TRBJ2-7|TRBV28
TGTGCCAGCGGGGGGCAATACGAGCAGTACTTC
CASGGQYEQYF
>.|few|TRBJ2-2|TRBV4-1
TGCGCCAGCAGCCAAGTCCCGGATTCAAACACCGGGGAGCTGTTTTTT
CASSQVPDSNTGELFF
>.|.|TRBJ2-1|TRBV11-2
TGTGCCAGCAGCAACTCCCCCGTAGCCAACGATGAGCAGTTCTTC
CASSNSPVANDEQFF
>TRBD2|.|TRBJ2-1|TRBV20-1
TGCAATGCCAGCAAGTCCGGGACTAGCGGATACAATGAGCAGTTCTTC
CNASKSGTSGYNEQFF
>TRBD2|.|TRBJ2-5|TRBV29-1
TGTATCGCCGGGACTAGCTGGAGCGGGGAGACCCAGTACTTC
CIAGTSWSGETQYF
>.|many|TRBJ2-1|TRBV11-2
TGTGCCAGCAGCTTCCCCTACAATGAGCAGTTCTTC
CASSFPYNEQFF
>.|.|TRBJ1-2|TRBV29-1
TGCAGCACCCCAGGTGATGTGGATGGCTACACCTTC
CSTPGDVDGYTF
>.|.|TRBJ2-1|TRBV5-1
TGCGCCAGCAGTTTGGGACTTCTCTACAATGAGCAGTTCTTC
CASSLGLLYNEQFF
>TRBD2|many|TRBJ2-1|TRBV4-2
TGTGCCAGCAGCCAAACAGCGCTTCGGGTGTCTAGCGGGACATATGAGCAGTTCTTC
CASSQTALRVSSGTYEQFF
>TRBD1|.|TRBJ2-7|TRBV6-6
TGTCTCAGCACCACGACAGGGCTCGAGCAGTACTTC
CLSTTTGLEQYF
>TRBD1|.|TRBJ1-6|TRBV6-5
TGTGCCACCAGTTACTCGATATGGGGACAGGATAATTCACCCCTCCACTTT
CATSYSIWGQDNSPLHF
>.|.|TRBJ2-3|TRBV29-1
TGCAGCGTGGGTTTCGGGACAGCGGGAAAAGATACCCAGTATTTT
CSVGFGTAGKDTQYF
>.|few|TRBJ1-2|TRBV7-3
TGTGCCAGCAGCTTAACGCCCCGTCTGGGGAGGGGTGGCTACACCTTC
CASSLTPRLGRGGYTF
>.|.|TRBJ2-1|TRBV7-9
TGTGTCAGCAGCTTAGGTATATTTTACAATGAGCAGTTCTTC
CVSSLGIFYNEQFF
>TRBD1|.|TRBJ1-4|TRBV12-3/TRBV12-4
TGTGCCAGCAGTCCCCGACAGGGGTTCACCGAAAAACTGTTTTTT
CASSPRQGFTEKLFF
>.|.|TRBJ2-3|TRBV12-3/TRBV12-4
TGTCCCACCAGCGAGCTCGGACAAGCGGGCGGCACAGATACGCAGTATTTT
CPTSELGQAGGTDTQYF
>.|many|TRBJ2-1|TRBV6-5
TGTGCCAGCAGCCCCGGGGTAGTCCTCTTGGATGAGCAGTTCTTC
CASSPGVVLLDEQFF
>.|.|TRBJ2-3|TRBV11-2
TGTGCCAGCAGCTCCCTTGGACGGGTCGGAGATACACAGTATTTT
CASSSLGRVGDTQYF
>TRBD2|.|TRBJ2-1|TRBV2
TGTGGCAGCAGCGGACTAGCGGGGGCTTACAATGAGCAGTTCTTC
CGSSGLAGAYNEQFF
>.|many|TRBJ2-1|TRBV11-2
TGTGCCAGCAGCTTGGATGGCTCCTACAATGAGCAGTTCTTC
CASSLDGSYNEQFF
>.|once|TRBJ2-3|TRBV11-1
TGTGCCAGCAGCTCACCAGGGGAAGATATACAGTATTTT
CASSSPGEDIQYF
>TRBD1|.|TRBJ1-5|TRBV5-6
TGTGCCTGCAGCGGCAGGGGGACTATGCCCCAGCATTTT
CACSGRGTMPQHF
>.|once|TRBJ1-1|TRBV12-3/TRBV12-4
TGTGCCAGCAGTTTAGGGACATGGGCAGCTTTCTTT
CASSLGTWAAFF
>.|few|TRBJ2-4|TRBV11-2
TGTGACAGCAGCCGGATCCTGGACATTCAGTACTTC
CDSSRILDIQYF
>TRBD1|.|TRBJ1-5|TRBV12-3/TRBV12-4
TGTGCCACGAGAGGAACAGGGGGCAATAGCAATCAGCTCCAGCATTTT
CATRGTGGNSNQLQHF
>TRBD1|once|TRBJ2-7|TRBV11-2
TGTGCCAGCAGCATAGGACAGGGGTCCTACGAGCAGTACTTC
CASSIGQGSYEQYF
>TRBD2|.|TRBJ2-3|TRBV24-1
TGTGCCACCAGTGGCGGGGAGCGGGATAGCACAGATACGCAGTATTTT
CATSGGERDSTDTQYF
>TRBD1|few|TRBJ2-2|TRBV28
TGTGCCAGCAGTTTACGGACAGGGTACACCGGGGAGCTGTTTTTT
CASSLRTGYTGELFF
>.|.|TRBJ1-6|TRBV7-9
TGTGCCAGCGGCTTATCGAATTCACCCCTCCACTTT
CASGLSNSPLHF
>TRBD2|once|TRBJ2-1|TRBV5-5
TGTGCCAGCTGGGGGAGGGTGAGCTGGGCAGTATACAATGAGCAGTTCTTC
CASWGRVSWAVYNEQFF
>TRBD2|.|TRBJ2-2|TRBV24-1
TGTGCCACCAGTGATCCCGGGAGGGGAGAGCTGTTTTTT
CATSDPGRGELFF
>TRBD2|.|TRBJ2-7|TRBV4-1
TGCGCCAGCAGCCAGGCGAGCGGGACCCCCTACGAGCAGTACTTC
CASSQASGTPYEQYF
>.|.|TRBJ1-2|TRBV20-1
TGCAGTGCGTCGGGGGGGGAAAAAGCTAACTATGGCTACACCTTC
CSASGGEKANYGYTF
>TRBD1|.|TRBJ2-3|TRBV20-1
TGCAGTGCCCAATACACCGGGACAGGGAGTCAATCCACAGGTACGCAGTATTTT
CSAQYTGTGSQSTGTQYF
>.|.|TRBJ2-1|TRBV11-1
TGTGCCAGCAGGTCCGATGCGGGAACGAATTATAATGAGCAGTTCTTC
CASRSDAGTNYNEQFF
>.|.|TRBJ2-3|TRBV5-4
TGTTCCAGCAGCCTGGACAAGGATACGCAGTATTTT
CSSSLDKDTQYF
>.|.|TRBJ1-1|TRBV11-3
TGTACCAGCAGTTTAGAGGGGGAAACTGAAGCTTTCTTT
CTSSLEGETEAFF
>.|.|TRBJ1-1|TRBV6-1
TGTGTCAGCAGGGCGTGGATTGGAACCCCTGAAGCTTTCTTT
CVSRAWIGTPEAFF
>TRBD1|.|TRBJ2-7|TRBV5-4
TGTGCCAGCAGCCAGTCAGGGGGCAATCAGCAGTACTTC
CASSQSGGNQQYF
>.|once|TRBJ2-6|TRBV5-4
TGTGCCAACAGTGATAAGCGCTCTGGGGCCAACGTCCTGACTTTC
CANSDKRSGANVLTF
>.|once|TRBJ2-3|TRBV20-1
TGCAGTGCCTGTTTAACTAGCCGCACAGATACGCAGTATTTT
CSACLTSRTDTQYF
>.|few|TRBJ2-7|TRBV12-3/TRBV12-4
TGTGCCAGCAGTTTTCGGGGCAGGGGCTCCTACGAGCAGTACTTC
CASSFRGRGSYEQYF
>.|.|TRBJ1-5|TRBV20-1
TGCAGTGCTCCATGGAGGAACAATCAGCCCCAGCATTTT
CSAPWRNNQPQHF
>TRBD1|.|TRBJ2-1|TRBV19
TGTGCCCGTTCACGGGACAGACCCCCCAATGAGCAGTTCTTC
CARSRDRPPNEQFF
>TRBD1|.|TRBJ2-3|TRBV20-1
TGCAGTGCTAGAGGACAGGGCGCAGGTACGCAGTATTTT
CSARGQGAGTQYF
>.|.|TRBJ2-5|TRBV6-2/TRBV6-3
TGTGTCAGCTGTCCCCTCCCTAGAGAGACCCAGCACTTC
CVSCPLPRETQHF
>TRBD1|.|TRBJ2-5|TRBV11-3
TGTGCCAGTATCGCTGACAGGGGATCCCAAGAGACCCAGTACTTC
CASIADRGSQETQYF